This T cell receptor beta chain emerged from a study of T cell responses to AZD1222 COVID-19 vaccine. Study results and limitations: The study reported that nearly half of spike-specific TCRs target unmutated variant regions. Repertoires in all cases were sampled only once the peak T cell response had passed.

Libraries were prepared by immunoSEQ multiplex PCR; TCRdb keeps only in-frame clonotypes and omits some of them. Here the sample spans more than 100,000 clones, more than 90% being singletons. A note on this clone: Its cognate antigen is unknown.

After removal of 4 bases from V and 0 bases from J, the junction contained 9 bases not matched to a gene. The CDR3 is 17 residues long. CDR1 is SGHTA, CDR2 FQGNSA, per germline. Timing groups of about 4 and about 12 weeks for second doses were pooled. The V call is TRBV7-2, the J call TRBJ1-3; 7 bases line up with TRBD1. The sample here was peripheral blood, taken 28 days after the second AZD1222 dose. The sequence derives from an adult who received the AZD1222 COVID-19 vaccine. CDR3 protein: CASSSISGGYSGNTIYF. The DNA for the CDR3 is TGTGCCAGCAGCTCCATTTCAGGGGGTTACTCTGGAAACACCATATATTTT.